This TCR beta chain was sequenced during a study of blood T cell repertoires in COVID-19. Study background: Acute and convalescent COVID-19 samples came from the United States, Italy and Spain. Sources were T cells, B-cell-depleted T cells, or PBMCs; the material itself was cDNA or gDNA.

Germline loops: CDR1 SGDLS, CDR2 YYNGEE. This CDR3 contains 17 residues. Trimming removed 0 bases from V and 1 base from J, with 16 bases in between. Per the authors' pipeline: Amplification of reference gene primers provided the estimated nucleated cell counts. The method was immunoSEQ multiplex PCR; TCRdb's version includes in-frame clones alone and lacks a portion of them. That table is the source of V, J and clone size, and D and trimming were worked out from the DNA. This table has 150,000 to 200,000 clones, around 82% appearing once. The sample taken for sequencing was peripheral blood. The rearrangement links TRBV9 to TRBJ1-1, with a weak D call TRBD1 (5 bases). This receptor was obtained from a woman aged 80 or over with acute or convalescent COVID-19. The CDR3 coding sequence is TGTGCCAGCAGCGTAGGCCCCGGGGGAGAGGGGAACACTGAAGCTTTCTTT. Residues: CASSVGPGGEGNTEAFF.